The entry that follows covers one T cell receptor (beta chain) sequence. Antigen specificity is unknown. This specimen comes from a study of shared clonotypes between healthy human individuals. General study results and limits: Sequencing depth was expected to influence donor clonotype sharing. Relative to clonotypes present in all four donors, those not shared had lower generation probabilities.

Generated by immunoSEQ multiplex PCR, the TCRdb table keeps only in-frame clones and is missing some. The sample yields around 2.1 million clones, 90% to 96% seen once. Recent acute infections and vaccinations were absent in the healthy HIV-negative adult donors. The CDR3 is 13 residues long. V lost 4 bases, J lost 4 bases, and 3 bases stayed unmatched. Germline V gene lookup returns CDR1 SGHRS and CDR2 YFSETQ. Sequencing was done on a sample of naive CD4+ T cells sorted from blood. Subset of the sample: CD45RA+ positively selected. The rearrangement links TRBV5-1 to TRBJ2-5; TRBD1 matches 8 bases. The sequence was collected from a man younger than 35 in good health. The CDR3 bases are TGCGCCAGCAGCCCAGGGGGCTCAGAGACCCAGTACTTC. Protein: CASSPGGSETQYF.